The 26 T cell receptor beta chains given below trace back to one sample, sequenced in a study of cytomegalovirus exposure and HLA in healthy donors. Researchers ran the PCR with 60 Vbeta and 13 Jbeta primers. Some clones are missing from TCRdb's copy, which holds only in-frame ones; the method was immunoSEQ multiplex PCR. The table records some 140,000 clones, around 80% of them present only once. Material: PBMCs. The receptors were sampled from a man between 25 and 39 years old in good health.

J is TRBJ2-3 and V is TRBV6-6, with D possibly TRBD2 on 6 matching bases. The CDR3 runs 14 residues. Germline V gene data show CDR1 as MNHNY and CDR2 as SVGAGI (reference sequence). V gave up 7 bases and J gave up 7 bases, with 18 bases separating them. CDR3 residues: CASTQTRDTHTQYF. CDR3 bases: TGTGCCAGCACCCAGACTAGGGATACGCATACGCAGTATTTT.

The DNA of the CDR3 is TGCGCCAGCAGTTACGACAGGGACTACGAGCAGTACTTC. It codes for CASSYDRDYEQYF. The chain is built from TRBV5-1 and TRBJ2-7, with 7 bases identical to TRBD1. The germline CDR1 and CDR2 sequences are SGHRS and YFSETQ. The CDR3 runs 13 residues. With V trimmed by 5 bases and J by 3 bases, 5 bases remained unmatched.

This clone was observed a handful of times. V is TRBV30 and J is TRBJ1-4; the D is unclear. The CDR3 extends over 11 amino acids. Germline V gene sequence: CDR1 GTSNPN, CDR2 SVGIG (reference sequence). V lost 3 bases, J lost 6 bases, and 5 bases lay in between. CDR3 protein: CAWSHDEKLFF. CDR3 DNA: TGTGCCTGGAGCCATGATGAAAAACTGTTTTTT.

This clone has more than one count but fewer than ten. V usage is TRBV27 and J usage is TRBJ2-7; TRBD2 matches at 7 bases. Germline lookup yields CDR1 MNHEY and CDR2 SMNVEV (reference sequence). This CDR3 is built from 13 residues. V shed 3 bases, J shed 4 bases, and the junction held 3 bases outside the gene matches. CDR3 coding DNA: TGTGCCAGCAGTTTGGCTAGCGGTTACGAGCAGTACTTC. Protein: CASSLASGYEQYF.

As concerns this clone: An end of the junction does not agree with germline; a read error may underlie this. The rearrangement links TRBV7-9 to TRBJ2-3; 8 bases are a match to TRBD2. This CDR3 has 16 residues. Germline V CDR1 and CDR2: SEHNR, FQNEAQ (reference sequence). The CDR3 loop is CSSSQTLTSGTDTQYF. The CDR3 nucleotides are TGTTCCAGCAGCCAGACCCTGACTAGCGGCACAGATACGCAGTATTTT.

This clone was detected only a few times. The chain employs TRBV28 and TRBJ2-1; 9 bases are a match to TRBD2. Germline CDR1 and CDR2: MDHEN and SYDVKM. Germline trimming cut 5 bases from V and 9 bases from J; bases unmatched to any gene: 11. This CDR3 region has 15 residues. The CDR3 loop reads CASSLRTSVGGEQFF. The CDR3 DNA sequence: TGTGCCAGCAGTCTAAGGACTAGCGTTGGGGGTGAGCAGTTCTTC.

The rearrangement joins TRBV19 to TRBJ2-7, with TRBD1 identical over 7 bases. Germline V lookup: CDR1 LNHDA, CDR2 SQIVND (reference sequence). V shed 4 bases, J shed 5 bases, and the junction held 5 bases outside the gene matches. CDR3 length: 13 residues. The CDR3 DNA is TGTGCCAGTAGTACTCGAACAGGGGACGAGCAGTACTTC. Protein product: CASSTRTGDEQYF.

The rearrangement uses TRBV11-2 and TRBJ1-1; unclear D gene. Trimming shortened V by 4 bases and J by 0 bases, and 6 bases separated the two germline ends. Germline values: CDR1 SGHAT, CDR2 FQNNGV. This CDR3 spans 13 amino acids. CDR3 loop: CASSSVVNTEAFF. The DNA for the CDR3 is TGTGCCAGCAGCTCGGTTGTGAACACTGAAGCTTTCTTT.

The chain uses TRBV11-3 and TRBJ2-7; 10 nucleotides match TRBD2. Germline CDR1 is SGHNT and CDR2 is YENEEA. The V gene end was trimmed by 4 bases and the J gene end by 0 bases; junction bases not matched to a gene: 9. The CDR3 loop spans 17 amino acids. CDR3 residues: CASSSSLAGAPSYEQYF. The CDR3 DNA reads as TGTGCCAGCAGCTCCTCTCTAGCGGGGGCCCCCTCCTACGAGCAGTACTTC.

In its sample, this clone was seen once. The rearrangement joins TRBV15 to TRBJ2-3; D is ambiguous. The V end lost 1 base, the J end lost 9 bases, and 8 bases lay between the germline ends. There are 12 residues in the CDR3. Germline V gene sequence: CDR1 LNHNV, CDR2 YYDKDF (reference sequence). The CDR3 bases are TGTGCCACCAGCAGAGGTCGAGGCACGCAGTATTTT. It translates to CATSRGRGTQYF.

The J gene is TRBJ1-6, the V gene TRBV6-5, with D unclear. Per the germline V gene, CDR1 is MNHEY and CDR2 is SVGAGI. CDR3 size: 16 residues. Trimming left V 0 bases short and J 9 bases short, with 15 bases between. The CDR3 DNA reads as TGTGCCAGCAGTTACTCCCATCCCGAGGCGGGTTCACCCCTCCACTTT. This encodes CASSYSHPEAGSPLHF.

The chain has TRBV9 and TRBJ1-1, with D possibly TRBD1 on 6 matching bases. CDR1 SGDLS and CDR2 YYNGEE come from the germline V gene. This CDR3 has 13 amino acids. Trimming took 3 bases from V and 6 from J, leaving 12 bases between them. CDR3 residues: CASSATGSAEAFF. For the CDR3, the DNA is TGTGCCAGCAGCGCCACAGGGAGCGCTGAAGCTTTCTTT.

The chain recombines TRBV28 with TRBJ2-5, with D possibly being TRBD2 (6 bases). The CDR3 consists of 16 residues. Trimming took 4 bases from V and 5 from J, leaving 20 bases between them. Germline V gene sequence: CDR1 MDHEN, CDR2 SYDVKM. CDR3 coding DNA: TGTGCCAGCAGTTCCGGCCAGGAGGGGCTCGGGGAGACCCAGTACTTC. As protein: CASSSGQEGLGETQYF.

The chain carries TRBV7-9 and TRBJ2-2; possible D gene TRBD2, 6 bases. Germline values: CDR1 SEHNR, CDR2 FQNEAQ (reference sequence). Trimming cost V 3 bases and J 7 bases, with 9 bases left between them. This CDR3 has 13 amino acids. CDR3 sequence reads: CASSFGGYGELFF. The CDR3 DNA reads TGTGCCAGCAGCTTTGGAGGGTACGGGGAGCTGTTTTTT.

In DNA, the CDR3 is TGTGCCAGCAGCTCTAACGTCGACAGGGCCAAGCTTCGGGAGCAGTACTTC. This translates into CASSSNVDRAKLREQYF. The rearrangement links TRBV13 to TRBJ2-7; 7 positions agree with TRBD1. After removal of 4 bases from V and 7 bases from J, the junction contained 19 bases not matched to a gene. Per germline, CDR1 PRHDT and CDR2 FYEKMQ (reference sequence). The CDR3 covers 17 residues.

The chain employs TRBV27 and TRBJ2-5, with TRBD2 matching 11 bases. CDR1 and CDR2 (germline): MNHEY, SMNVEV (reference sequence). This CDR3 has 15 amino acids. V lost 3 bases and J lost 0; bases outside the gene matches: 0. This CDR3 is CASSLTSGNQETQYF. The CDR3 DNA reads TGTGCCAGCAGTTTGACTAGCGGGAACCAAGAGACCCAGTACTTC.

The chain couples TRBV7-2 to TRBJ2-1, with 10 bases aligning to TRBD2. Germline V gene lookup returns CDR1 SGHTA and CDR2 FQGNSA. V was pared by 5 bases and J by 10 bases, with 8 bases of the junction left unmatched. This CDR3 is built from 14 residues. The CDR3 bases are TGTGCCAGCAGCGGGACTAGCGCCCGGAGGGAGCAGTTCTTC. Its translation: CASSGTSARREQFF.

This clone was observed a few times. The chain joins TRBV5-1 to TRBJ1-2; possible D gene TRBD1, 6 bases. The CDR3 sequence is 16 residues long. V shed 4 bases and J shed 0 bases, with 16 bases lying between them. CDR1 and CDR2 from the germline V gene are SGHRS and YFSETQ. The CDR3 nucleotides read TGCGCCAGCAGCCGGGCCTCAGGGGCCTCTAACTATGGCTACACCTTC. Protein product: CASSRASGASNYGYTF.

The chain recombines TRBV7-9 with TRBJ2-1; 11 bases are a match to TRBD2. The trim removed 1 base at V and 13 bases at J, leaving 6 bases unmatched. The CDR3 has 14 residues. Germline V lookup: CDR1 SEHNR, CDR2 FQNEAQ (reference sequence). Written as DNA, the CDR3 is TGTGCCAGCAGCTTAGAATTAGCGGGGGGGCCACAGTTCTTC. Its protein is CASSLELAGGPQFF.

The J gene is TRBJ2-2, the V gene TRBV12-2; the DNA was not compared with TRBD2, the D call given in the table. TRBV12-2 is reported as a pseudogene. The CDR3 covers 17 residues. The CDR3 region is CASRLAITSGRCGELFF. In DNA, the CDR3 is TGTGCAAGTCGCTTAGCCATTACTAGCGGGAGATGCGGGGAGCTGTTTTTT.

The genes are TRBV7-3 and TRBJ2-7; D gene ambiguous. The ends were cut back, 5 bases at V and 3 bases at J, with 14 bases in the middle. Germline loops: CDR1 SGHTA, CDR2 FQGTGA. The length of the CDR3 is 14 residues. CDR3: CASSLQAGFYEQYF. CDR3 in DNA: TGTGCCAGCAGCCTCCAGGCAGGCTTCTACGAGCAGTACTTC. Supplemented by reference TRBV7-3 and TRBJ2-7, the full variable domain reads GAGVSQTPSNKVTEKGKYVELRCDPISGHTALYWYRQSLGQGPEFLIYFQGTGAADDSGLPNDRFFAVRPEGSVSTLKIQRTERGDSAVYLCASSLQAGFYEQYFGPGTRLTVT.

The chain has TRBV27 and TRBJ1-5; D perhaps matches TRBD1 (6 bases). CDR1 is MNHEY, CDR2 SMNVEV, per germline (reference sequence). Trimming stripped 3 bases from V and 7 bases from J, with 10 bases between. This CDR3 comprises 13 residues. In DNA, the CDR3 is TGTGCCAGCAGTTTGCACAGGGCCCAGCCCCAGCATTTT. This sequence encodes CASSLHRAQPQHF.

This chain links TRBV6-1 with TRBJ1-4; 8 bases align to TRBD1. V trimming: 2 bases; J trimming: 4 bases; junction bases outside the gene matches: 6. The length of the CDR3 is 16 residues. In germline, CDR1 is MNHNS, CDR2 SASEGT. CDR3 sequence reads: CASSEIQGAGNEKLFF. The CDR3 DNA follows: TGTGCCAGCAGTGAAATTCAGGGGGCAGGTAATGAAAAACTGTTTTTT.

The gene calls are TRBV9 and TRBJ2-1; D may be TRBD2 (5 bases). The V gene's germline CDR1 is SGDLS and CDR2 YYNGEE. V lost 4 bases, J lost 8 bases, and 19 bases lay in between. CDR3 size: 15 residues. In DNA, the CDR3 is TGTGCCAGCAGCATTCGGTCCTCGGGATGGGATGAGCAGTTCTTC. It translates to CASSIRSSGWDEQFF.

V and J are TRBV7-9 and TRBJ2-5; TRBD2 is a possible D gene (5 bases). Trimming took off 11 bases at V and 4 bases at J, with 11 bases between the two ends. CDR1 is SEHNR, CDR2 FQNEAQ, per germline (reference sequence). The CDR3 contains 11 residues. In nucleotides, the CDR3 is TGTGCCGGCTTGGCGGGAGAGACCCAGTACTTC. Residues: CAGLAGETQYF.

This clone was counted only a few times. Sequence at one end of the junction differs from germline and may be a read error. This sequence joins TRBV7-7 and TRBJ2-3, with 9 bases identical to TRBD2. CDR1 is SSHAT, CDR2 FNYEAQ, per germline (reference sequence). The CDR3 is made up of 15 amino acids. CDR3 residues: CASSLGGVAGDTQYF. As DNA, the CDR3 is TGTGCTAGCAGCTTAGGGGGGGTAGCGGGAGACACGCAGTATTTT. Full variable domain (missing parts from reference TRBV7-7 and TRBJ2-3): GAGVSQSPRYKVTKRGQDVTLRCDPISSHATLYWYQQALGQGPEFLTYFNYEAQPDKSGLPSDRFSAERPEGSISTLTIQRTEQRDSAMYRCASSLGGVAGDTQYFGPGTRLTVL.